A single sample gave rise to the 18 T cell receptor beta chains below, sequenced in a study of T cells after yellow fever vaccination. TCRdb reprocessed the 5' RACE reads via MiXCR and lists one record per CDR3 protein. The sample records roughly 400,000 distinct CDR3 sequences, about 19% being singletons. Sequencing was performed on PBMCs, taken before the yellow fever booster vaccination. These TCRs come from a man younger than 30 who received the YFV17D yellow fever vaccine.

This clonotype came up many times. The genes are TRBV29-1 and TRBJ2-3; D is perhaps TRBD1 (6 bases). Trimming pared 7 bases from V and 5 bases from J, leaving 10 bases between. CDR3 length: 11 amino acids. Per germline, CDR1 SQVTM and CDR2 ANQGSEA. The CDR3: CSDVRGDTQYF. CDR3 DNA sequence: TGCAGCGATGTCAGGGGAGATACGCAGTATTTT.

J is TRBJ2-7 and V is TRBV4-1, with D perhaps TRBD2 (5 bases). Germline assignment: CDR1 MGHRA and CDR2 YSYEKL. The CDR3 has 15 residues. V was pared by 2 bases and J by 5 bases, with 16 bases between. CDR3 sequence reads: CASSQRDYRTHEQYF. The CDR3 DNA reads TGCGCCAGCAGCCAAAGAGACTACCGTACCCACGAGCAGTACTTC.

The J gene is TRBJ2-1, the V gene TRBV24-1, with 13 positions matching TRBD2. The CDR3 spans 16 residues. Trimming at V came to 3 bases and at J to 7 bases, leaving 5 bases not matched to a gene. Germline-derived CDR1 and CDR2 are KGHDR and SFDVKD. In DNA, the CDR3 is TGTGCCACCAGTGATCCTGGACTAGCGGGGGATAATGAGCAGTTCTTC. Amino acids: CATSDPGLAGDNEQFF.

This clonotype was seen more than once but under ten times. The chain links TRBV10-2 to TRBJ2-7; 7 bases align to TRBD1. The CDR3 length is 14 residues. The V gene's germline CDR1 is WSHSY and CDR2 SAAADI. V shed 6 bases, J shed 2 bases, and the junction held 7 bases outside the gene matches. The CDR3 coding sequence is TGCGCCAGCAGGCCCGGACAGGTGGCCTACGAGCAGTACTTC. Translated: CASRPGQVAYEQYF.

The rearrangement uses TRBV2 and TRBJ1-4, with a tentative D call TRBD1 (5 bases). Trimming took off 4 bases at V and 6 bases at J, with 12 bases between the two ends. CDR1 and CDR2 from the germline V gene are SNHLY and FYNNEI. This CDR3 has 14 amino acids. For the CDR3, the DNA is TGTGCCAGCAGTGGAGAGGGGCCGGATGAAAAACTGTTTTTT. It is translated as CASSGEGPDEKLFF.

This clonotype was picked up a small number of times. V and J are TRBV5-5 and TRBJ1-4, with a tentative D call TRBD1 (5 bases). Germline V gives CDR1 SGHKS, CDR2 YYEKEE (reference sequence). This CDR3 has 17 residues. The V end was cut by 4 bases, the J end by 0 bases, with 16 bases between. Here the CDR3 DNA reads TGTGCCAGCAGCCGGGACCCGAATGGCGCAACTAATGAAAAACTGTTTTTT. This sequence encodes CASSRDPNGATNEKLFF.

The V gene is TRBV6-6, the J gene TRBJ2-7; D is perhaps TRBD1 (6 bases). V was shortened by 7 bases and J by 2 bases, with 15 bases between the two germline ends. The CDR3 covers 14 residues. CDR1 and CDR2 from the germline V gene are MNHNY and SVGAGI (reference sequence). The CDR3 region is CASTHKTGAYEQYF. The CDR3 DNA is TGTGCCAGCACCCACAAGACAGGAGCCTACGAGCAGTACTTC.

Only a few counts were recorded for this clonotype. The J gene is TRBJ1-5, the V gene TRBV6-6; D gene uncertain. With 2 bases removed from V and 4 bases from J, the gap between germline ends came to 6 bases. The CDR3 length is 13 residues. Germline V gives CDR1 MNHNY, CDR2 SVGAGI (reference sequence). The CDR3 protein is CASSYGLNQPQHF. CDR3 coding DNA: TGTGCCAGCAGTTACGGTTTGAATCAGCCCCAGCATTTT.

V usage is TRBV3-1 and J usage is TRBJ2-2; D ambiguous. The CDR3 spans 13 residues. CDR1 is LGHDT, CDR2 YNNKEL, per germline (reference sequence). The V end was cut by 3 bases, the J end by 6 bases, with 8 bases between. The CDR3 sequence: CASSQSEAGELFF. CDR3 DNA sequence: TGTGCCAGCAGCCAGTCTGAGGCCGGGGAGCTGTTTTTT. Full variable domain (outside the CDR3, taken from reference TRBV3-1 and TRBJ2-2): DTAVSQTPKYLVTQMGNDKSIKCEQNLGHDTMYWYKQDSKKFLKIMFSYNNKELIINETVPNRFSPKSPDKAHLNLHINSLELGDSAVYFCASSQSEAGELFFGEGSRLTVL.

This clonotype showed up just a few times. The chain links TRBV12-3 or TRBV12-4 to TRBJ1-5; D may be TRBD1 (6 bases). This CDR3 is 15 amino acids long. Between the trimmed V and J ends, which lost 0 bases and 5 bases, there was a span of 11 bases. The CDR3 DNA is TGTGCCAGCAGTTTAGCGGGGGGCGTTGATCAGCCCCAGCATTTT. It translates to CASSLAGGVDQPQHF.

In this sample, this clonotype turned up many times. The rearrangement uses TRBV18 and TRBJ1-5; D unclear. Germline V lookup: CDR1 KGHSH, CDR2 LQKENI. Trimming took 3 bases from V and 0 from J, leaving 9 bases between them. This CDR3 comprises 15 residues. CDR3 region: CASSPSGYSNQPQHF. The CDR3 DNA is TGTGCCAGCTCACCCTCGGGTTATAGCAATCAGCCCCAGCATTTT. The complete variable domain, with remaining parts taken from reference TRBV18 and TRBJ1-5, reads NAGVMQNPRHLVRRRGQEARLRCSPMKGHSHVYWYRQLPEEGLKFMVYLQKENIIDESGMPKERFSAEFPKEGPSILRIQQVVRGDSAAYFCASSPSGYSNQPQHFGDGTRLSIL.

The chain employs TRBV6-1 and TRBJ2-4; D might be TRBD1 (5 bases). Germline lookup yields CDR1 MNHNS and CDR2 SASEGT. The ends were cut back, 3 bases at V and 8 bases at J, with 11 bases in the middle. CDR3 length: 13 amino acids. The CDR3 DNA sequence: TGTGCCAGCAGTGAGGCAGGGTGGGACATTCAGTACTTC. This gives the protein CASSEAGWDIQYF.

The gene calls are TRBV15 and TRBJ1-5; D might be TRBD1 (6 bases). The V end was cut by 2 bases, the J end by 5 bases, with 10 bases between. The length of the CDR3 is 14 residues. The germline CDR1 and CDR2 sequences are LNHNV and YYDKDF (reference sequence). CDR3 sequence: CATSRSAGDQPQHF. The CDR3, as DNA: TGTGCCACCAGCAGAAGCGCAGGGGATCAGCCCCAGCATTTT.

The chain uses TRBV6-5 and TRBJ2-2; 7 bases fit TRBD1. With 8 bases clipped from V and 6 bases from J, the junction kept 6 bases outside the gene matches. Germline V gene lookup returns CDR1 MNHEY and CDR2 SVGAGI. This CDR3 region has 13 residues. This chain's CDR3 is CASRVGQAGELFF. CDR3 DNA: TGTGCCAGCCGAGTAGGACAGGCCGGGGAGCTGTTTTTT.

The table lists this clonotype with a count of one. DNA of the CDR3: TGTGCCAGCTCCAGATTGACTAGCGGGGGGGCCGGTACAGATACGCAGTATTTT. This gives the protein CASSRLTSGGAGTDTQYF. V usage is TRBV18 and J usage is TRBJ2-3; 14 bases are a match to TRBD2. The germline CDR1 and CDR2 sequences are KGHSH and LQKENI. The V segment lost 6 bases and the J segment 3 bases; nucleotides outside the gene matches: 11. This CDR3 region has 18 residues.

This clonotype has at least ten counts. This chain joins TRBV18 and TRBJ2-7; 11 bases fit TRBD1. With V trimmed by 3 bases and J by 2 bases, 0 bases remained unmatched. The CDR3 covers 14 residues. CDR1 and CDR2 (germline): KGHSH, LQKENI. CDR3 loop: CASSPGQGAYEQYV. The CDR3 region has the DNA TGTGCCAGCTCACCGGGACAGGGGGCCTACGAGCAGTACGTC.

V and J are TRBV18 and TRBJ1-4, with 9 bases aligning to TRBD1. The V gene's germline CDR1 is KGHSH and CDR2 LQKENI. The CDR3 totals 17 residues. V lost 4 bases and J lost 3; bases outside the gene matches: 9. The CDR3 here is CASSRDPDRGPNEKLFF. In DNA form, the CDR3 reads TGTGCCAGCTCACGGGACCCGGACAGGGGACCTAATGAAAAACTGTTTTTT.

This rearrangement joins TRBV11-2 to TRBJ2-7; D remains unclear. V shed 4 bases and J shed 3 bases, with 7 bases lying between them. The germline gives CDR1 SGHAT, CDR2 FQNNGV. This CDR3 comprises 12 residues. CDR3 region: CASSSVIYEQYF. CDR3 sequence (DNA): TGTGCCAGCAGCTCAGTTATCTACGAGCAGTACTTC. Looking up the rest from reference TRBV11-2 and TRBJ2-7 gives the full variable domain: EAGVAQSPRYKIIEKRQSVAFWCNPISGHATLYWYQQILGQGPKLLIQFQNNGVVDDSQLPKDRFSAERLKGVDSTLKIQPAKLEDSAVYLCASSSVIYEQYFGPGTRLTVT.